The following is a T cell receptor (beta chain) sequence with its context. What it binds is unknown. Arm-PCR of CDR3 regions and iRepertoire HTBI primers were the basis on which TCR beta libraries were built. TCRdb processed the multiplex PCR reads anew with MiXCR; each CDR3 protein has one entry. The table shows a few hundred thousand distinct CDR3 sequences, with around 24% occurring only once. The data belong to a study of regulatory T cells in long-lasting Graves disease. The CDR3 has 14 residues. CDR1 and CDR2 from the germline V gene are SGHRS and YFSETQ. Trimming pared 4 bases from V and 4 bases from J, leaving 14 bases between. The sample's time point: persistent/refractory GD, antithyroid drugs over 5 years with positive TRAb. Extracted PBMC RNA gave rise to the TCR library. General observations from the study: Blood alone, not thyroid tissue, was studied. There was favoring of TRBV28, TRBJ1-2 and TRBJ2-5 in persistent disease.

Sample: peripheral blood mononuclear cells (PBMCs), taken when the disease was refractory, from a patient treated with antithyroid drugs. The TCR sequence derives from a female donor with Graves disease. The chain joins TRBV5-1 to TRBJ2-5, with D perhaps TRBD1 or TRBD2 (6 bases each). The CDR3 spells CASSGQNGRETQYF. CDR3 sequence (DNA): TGCGCCAGCAGCGGACAGAACGGGAGAGAGACCCAGTACTTC.